A single sample is the source of the 18 T cell receptor beta chains below, sequenced in a study of blood T cells in healthy people across ages. Alongside a J-beta primer mix, a sample-barcoded 5' primer served in a second PCR lasting about 6 to 12 cycles. From the 5' RACE reads, TCRdb called clonotypes with MiXCR, one entry per CDR3 protein. The data show more than 800,000 distinct CDR3 sequences, with about 30% seen just once and approximately 15% held by the top ten. Sequencing was carried out using blood. These receptors all come from a woman older than 75 in good health.

The chain combines TRBV2 with TRBJ2-5; TRBD2 matches 11 bases. The V gene end was trimmed by 6 bases and the J gene end by 13 bases; junction bases not matched to a gene: 7. Germline CDR1 SNHLY, CDR2 FYNNEI. This CDR3 has 12 amino acids. As DNA, the CDR3 is TGTGCCAGCAGATCTAGCGGGGGGCAGGGGTACTTC. It codes for CASRSSGGQGYF. Variable domain in full (rest from reference TRBV2 and TRBJ2-5): EPEVTQTPSHQVTQMGQEVILRCVPISNHLYFYWYRQILGQKVEFLVSFYNNEISEKSEIFDDQFSVERPDGSNFTLKIRSTKLEDSAMYFCASRSSGGQGYFGPGTRLLVL.

In the case of this clonotype: This may come from a read error, since a much larger clone is one base off. J is TRBJ2-5 and V is TRBV27, with D possibly being TRBD2 (5 bases). The CDR3 runs 14 residues. Germline V gene sequence: CDR1 MNHEY, CDR2 SMNVEV (reference sequence). The CDR3 DNA reads as TGTGCCGGCAGTCCCCGGGGAAGGGTGGAGACCCAGTACTTC. Translation: CAGSPRGRVETQYF.

This clonotype was counted at least ten times. The CDR3 reads CSASGGLSQYEQYF. Here the CDR3 DNA reads TGCAGTGCTAGTGGCGGACTTAGTCAATACGAGCAGTACTTC. The rearrangement links TRBV20-1 to TRBJ2-7; a possible D gene is TRBD2 (5 bases). Germline CDR1 is DFQATT and CDR2 is SNEGSKA (reference sequence). CDR3 size: 14 residues. Trimming took off 3 bases at V and 4 bases at J, with 16 bases between the two ends.

In regard to this clonotype: A much more abundant neighbour one base away suggests this may be a read error. The chain couples TRBV3-1 to TRBJ1-2; D gene ambiguous. Germline assignment: CDR1 LGHDT and CDR2 YNNKEL (reference sequence). The CDR3 is 13 residues long. CDR3 DNA sequence: TGTGCCGGCAGCCAAGTTGAGGCCCTTGGCTACACCTTC. This sequence encodes CAGSQVEALGYTF.

This clonotype was seen a handful of times. The V gene is TRBV6-1, the J gene TRBJ1-5, with a weak D call TRBD1 (6 bases). In germline, CDR1 is MNHNS, CDR2 SASEGT. With 6 bases removed from V and 1 base from J, the gap between germline ends came to 16 bases. The CDR3 consists of 16 residues. The CDR3 DNA reads TGTGCCAGCAGAGTAATACAGGGTCACAGCAATCAGCCCCAGCATTTT. Its translation: CASRVIQGHSNQPQHF.

The V gene is TRBV9, the J gene TRBJ2-1; D tentatively fits TRBD1 or TRBD2 (6 bases each). The CDR3 length is 17 residues. V was trimmed by 1 base and J by 4 bases, leaving 18 bases between them. Germline CDR1 reads SGDLS; CDR2 reads YYNGEE. In nucleotides, the CDR3 is TGTGCCAGCAGCGTAACAAACGGGGGCGCGCTGTACAATGAGCAGTTCTTC. It translates to CASSVTNGGALYNEQFF.

This clonotype was recorded a few times. The gene calls are TRBV7-2 and TRBJ1-1; unclear D gene. Germline V gene sequence: CDR1 SGHTA, CDR2 FQGNSA. V dropped 6 bases and J dropped 2 bases, with 7 bases sitting between them. There are 12 residues in the CDR3. The CDR3 DNA is TGTGCCAGCAGGCCCTCTAACACTGAAGCTTTCTTT. Its translation: CASRPSNTEAFF.

Worth noting for this clonotype: This may arise from a read error, as a much more abundant clone is one base away. The CDR3 nucleotides read TGTGCCAGCAGCGTAGTTCCTCAGTCAAGGACCTTCGTTTATGGCTACACCTTC. It yields the protein CASSVVPQSRTFVYGYTF. V is TRBV11-2 and J is TRBJ1-2; D call uncertain. V lost 5 bases to trimming and J lost 5 bases, with 27 bases between them. CDR3 length equals 18 residues. CDR1 and CDR2 from the germline V gene are SGHAT and FQNNGV.

The chain couples TRBV5-1 to TRBJ2-7; tentatively, D is TRBD2 (6 bases). V lost 3 bases, J lost 1 base, and 11 bases lay in between. From germline, CDR1 is SGHRS and CDR2 YFSETQ. The CDR3 length is 14 residues. The CDR3, as DNA: TGCGCCAGCAGCTCCTACGGGGGTTCCTACGAGCAGTACTTC. Its protein product is CASSSYGGSYEQYF.

This clonotype was counted at least ten times. The chain links TRBV5-1 to TRBJ1-6; D remains unclear. The germline V gene encodes CDR1 SGHRS and CDR2 YFSETQ. The CDR3 sequence is 14 residues long. V was pared by 4 bases and J by 8 bases, with 13 bases between. The CDR3 DNA reads TGCGCCAGCAGCCTCGCCGGCTTCGATTCACCCCTCCACTTT. This sequence encodes CASSLAGFDSPLHF. Drawing the rest from reference TRBV5-1 and TRBJ1-6, the complete variable domain is KAGVTQTPRYLIKTRGQQVTLSCSPISGHRSVSWYQQTPGQGLQFLFEYFSETQRNKGNFPGRFSGRQFSNSRSEMNVSTLELGDSALYLCASSLAGFDSPLHFGNGTRLTVT.

In this sample, this clonotype turned up a few times. The V gene is TRBV12-3 or TRBV12-4, the J gene TRBJ1-1; no clear D gene. The CDR3 is 11 residues long. Trimming took off 6 bases at V and 5 bases at J, with 7 bases between the two ends. CDR3 bases: TGTGCCAGCAGGGGAAGGACTGAAGCTTTCTTT. Translation gives CASRGRTEAFF.

This sequence joins TRBV9 and TRBJ1-5; D gene uncertain. The CDR3 consists of 12 residues. The ends were cut back, 0 bases at V and 9 bases at J, with 7 bases in the middle. Germline V gives CDR1 SGDLS, CDR2 YYNGEE. The CDR3 DNA sequence: TGTGCCAGCAGCGTAGAGAGAGGGCCCCAGCATTTT. Its translation is CASSVERGPQHF.

Remarks on this clonotype: This could be a read error, since a much larger clone is one nucleotide away. The chain joins TRBV10-1 to TRBJ2-3; D is ambiguous. From germline, CDR1 is WNHNN and CDR2 SYGVQD (reference sequence). The CDR3 totals 17 residues. Trimming took off 6 bases at V and 4 bases at J, with 23 bases between the two ends. This CDR3 is CASSPGRGRISSDTQYF. Here the CDR3 DNA reads TGCGCCAGCAGCCCGGGTCGCGGCAGGATTAGCTCAGATACGCAGTATTTT.

This clonotype has at least ten counts. The rearrangement links TRBV12-3 or TRBV12-4 to TRBJ2-1, with 8 bases fitting TRBD2. The length of the CDR3 is 15 residues. J gave up 7 bases and V 1 base, and 6 bases lay outside the gene matches. CDR3 in DNA: TGTGCCAGCAGTTTAGGCGGGGGGCCGGGTAATGAGCAGTTCTTC. Translated, it gives CASSLGGGPGNEQFF.

This clonotype was detected ten times or more. V gene TRBV4-3 combines with J gene TRBJ1-2, with unresolved D. The V end lost 0 bases, the J end lost 2 bases, and 10 bases lay between the germline ends. Per germline, CDR1 LGHNA and CDR2 YSLEER. The CDR3 loop spans 15 amino acids. CDR3 in amino acids: CASSQDLAENYGYTF. CDR3 sequence (DNA): TGCGCCAGCAGCCAAGATTTAGCAGAAAACTATGGCTACACCTTC.

The J gene is TRBJ2-5, the V gene TRBV7-6; 8 positions agree with TRBD2. The CDR3 covers 14 residues. Germline lookup yields CDR1 SGHVS and CDR2 FNYEAQ. J gave up 5 bases and V 5 bases, and 7 bases lay outside the gene matches. CDR3 amino acids: CASSLIAGHETQYF. The CDR3 nucleotides read TGTGCCAGCAGCCTAATAGCGGGGCATGAGACCCAGTACTTC.

The rearrangement uses TRBV6-1 and TRBJ2-1, with TRBD2 as a possible D gene (5 bases). The DNA end is a closer match to TRBJ2-7, so the J assignment may be wrong. CDR1 is MNHNS, CDR2 SASEGT, per germline. The length of the CDR3 is 15 residues. The DNA for the CDR3 is TGTGCCAGCAGTGATGGAGGTCCCTCCTACAATGAGCAGTACTTC. Its translation is CASSDGGPSYNEQYF.

As concerns this clonotype: The germline gene is not matched at one end of the junction; a read error may be the cause. The CDR3 spells CAGSVEANYGYTF. The CDR3 DNA sequence: TGTGCCGGGAGTGTTGAGGCTAACTATGGCTACACCTTC. The chain couples TRBV30 to TRBJ1-2; D not resolved. The germline V gene has CDR1 GTSNPN and CDR2 SVGIG (reference sequence). The CDR3 is 13 residues long.